Below are 27 T cell receptor beta chains sequenced from a single sample in a study of blood T cell repertoires in COVID-19. Assay used: immunoSEQ multiplex PCR; TCRdb lists only in-frame clones, some missing. Among about 180,000 clones listed, 80% to 90% were seen once. Sequenced sample: peripheral blood. These receptors came from a man between 18 and 35 years old who had recovered from COVID-19.

The V call is TRBV30, the J call TRBJ1-3; a possible D gene is TRBD1 (5 bases). Per germline, CDR1 GTSNPN and CDR2 SVGIG (reference sequence). Deletions cut 7 bases from V and 1 base from J, with 17 bases between. The CDR3 has 15 amino acids. Here the CDR3 DNA reads TGTGCCTCAGGGAGGGGACGAGGTTCTGGAAACACCATATATTTT. It codes for CASGRGRGSGNTIYF.

The chain combines TRBV7-2 with TRBJ2-2; 10 positions agree with TRBD2. This CDR3 has 16 residues. The J segment lost 6 bases and the V segment lost 5 bases, leaving 9 bases of the junction unmatched. Germline V gene data show CDR1 as SGHTA and CDR2 as FQGNSA. The CDR3 protein is CASSPILAGPAGELFF. The CDR3 coding sequence is TGTGCCAGCAGCCCCATACTAGCGGGGCCCGCCGGGGAGCTGTTTTTT. The full variable domain, completed using reference TRBV7-2 and TRBJ2-2, is GAGVSQSPSNKVTEKGKDVELRCDPISGHTALYWYRQSLGQGLEFLIYFQGNSAPDKSGLPSDRFSAERTGGSVSTLTIQRTQQEDSAVYLCASSPILAGPAGELFFGEGSRLTVL.

Here the CDR3 reads CASSLRAGPTDTQYF. The CDR3 DNA reads as TGTGCCAGCAGCTTAAGGGCGGGACCCACAGATACGCAGTATTTT. The chain combines TRBV7-3 with TRBJ2-3, with a tentative D call TRBD2 (6 bases). This CDR3 contains 15 residues. Trimming shortened V by 1 base and J by 2 bases, and 10 bases separated the two germline ends. CDR1 SGHTA and CDR2 FQGTGA come from the germline V gene.

The chain uses TRBV7-2 and TRBJ2-3; TRBD2 matches 11 bases. The CDR3 consists of 18 residues. The V segment lost 5 bases and the J segment 9 bases; nucleotides outside the gene matches: 19. CDR1 is SGHTA, CDR2 FQGNSA, per germline. CDR3 sequence reads: CASSLPGGSGRAGGTQYF. In DNA, the CDR3 is TGTGCCAGCAGCCTCCCGGGGGGTAGCGGGAGGGCAGGCGGGACGCAGTATTTT. The full variable domain, with the rest looked up from reference TRBV7-2 and TRBJ2-3, is GAGVSQSPSNKVTEKGKDVELRCDPISGHTALYWYRQSLGQGLEFLIYFQGNSAPDKSGLPSDRFSAERTGGSVSTLTIQRTQQEDSAVYLCASSLPGGSGRAGGTQYFGPGTRLTVL.

The gene calls are TRBV11-2 and TRBJ1-1; D is unclear. Trimming cost V 5 bases and J 0 bases, with 7 bases left between them. CDR3 length: 13 amino acids. CDR1 is SGHAT, CDR2 FQNNGV, per germline. In DNA, the CDR3 is TGTGCCAGCAGCCAACACCTGAACACTGAAGCTTTCTTT. Its translation: CASSQHLNTEAFF.

The chain carries TRBV18 and TRBJ2-7; TRBD2 aligns across 13 bases. The J segment lost 7 bases and the V segment lost 6 bases, leaving 9 bases of the junction unmatched. The CDR3 is made up of 15 amino acids. From germline, CDR1 is KGHSH and CDR2 LQKENI. The CDR3 coding sequence is TGTGCCAGCTCCCAAACTAGCGGGAGGGCCGCGGAGCAGTACTTC. Its translation is CASSQTSGRAAEQYF.

The V call is TRBV5-6, the J call TRBJ2-1; possibly TRBD2 for D (5 bases). Germline V gene lookup returns CDR1 SGHDT and CDR2 YYEEEE. There are 15 residues in the CDR3. The germline V and J ends were trimmed by 0 bases and 1 base, with 8 bases remaining between them. CDR3 sequence (DNA): TGTGCCAGCAGCTTGGGTGAGGGATCCTACAATGAGCAGTTCTTC. This codes for CASSLGEGSYNEQFF. The variable domain in full, with the rest retrieved from reference TRBV5-6 and TRBJ2-1, is DAGVTQSPTHLIKTRGQQVTLRCSPKSGHDTVSWYQQALGQGPQFIFQYYEEEERQRGNFPDRFSGHQFPNYSSELNVNALLLGDSALYLCASSLGEGSYNEQFFGPGTRLTVL.

This chain connects TRBV21-1 to TRBJ1-3; TRBD1 was called by the table and not checked on the DNA. TRBV21-1 is reported as a pseudogene. The CDR3 contains 17 residues. In nucleotides, the CDR3 is TGTGCCAGCAGGGCTCCGGGACAGTCAAGCTCTGGAAACACCATATATTTT. Amino acid sequence: CASRAPGQSSSGNTIYF.

The gene calls are TRBV5-1 and TRBJ1-5, with D tentatively TRBD1 (5 bases). In germline, CDR1 is SGHRS, CDR2 YFSETQ. The CDR3 is 15 residues long. V was trimmed by 5 bases and J by 1 base, leaving 13 bases between them. The CDR3 coding sequence is TGCGCCAGCAGTCAGGGTGGATCGAGCAATCAGCCCCAGCATTTT. Protein sequence: CASSQGGSSNQPQHF.

The chain joins TRBV5-6 to TRBJ2-2; the D gene is possibly TRBD2 (9 bases). The CDR3 sequence is 18 residues long. V was pared by 7 bases and J by 6 bases, with 28 bases between. CDR1 and CDR2 from the germline V gene are SGHDT and YYEEEE. CDR3 sequence reads: CASQDRASGNWRAGELFF. CDR3 sequence (DNA): TGTGCCAGCCAGGACAGGGCTAGCGGGAATTGGCGCGCCGGGGAGCTGTTTTTT.

V gene TRBV19 combines with J gene TRBJ2-3, with a tentative D call TRBD2 (6 bases). Germline V gives CDR1 LNHDA, CDR2 SQIVND (reference sequence). Trimming took off 3 bases at V and 0 bases at J, with 13 bases between the two ends. The CDR3 is made up of 16 amino acids. The CDR3 sequence: CASSILTGTSTDTQYF. DNA for the CDR3: TGTGCCAGTAGTATCTTAACCGGGACTAGCACAGATACGCAGTATTTT.

The chain combines TRBV10-3 with TRBJ2-1; 12 bases fit TRBD2. Germline V gene sequence: CDR1 ENHRY, CDR2 SYGVKD. J lost 8 bases, V lost 0 bases, and 8 bases had no gene match. This CDR3 has 17 residues. CDR3: CAISESLGLAGGYEQFF. For the CDR3, the DNA is TGTGCCATCAGTGAGTCCTTGGGTCTAGCGGGAGGGTATGAGCAGTTCTTC.

J is TRBJ2-3 and V is TRBV4-3; tentatively, D is TRBD2 (6 bases). CDR1 and CDR2 (germline): LGHNA, YSLEER. CDR3 length: 15 amino acids. V was pared by 4 bases and J by 5 bases, with 16 bases between. The CDR3 loop is CASSLTGGEGDTQYF. The CDR3 region has the DNA TGCGCCAGCAGCCTCACAGGCGGGGAAGGAGATACGCAGTATTTT.

The chain recombines TRBV9 with TRBJ1-6, with D perhaps TRBD1 (6 bases). The V end lost 2 bases, the J end lost 14 bases, and 20 bases lay between the germline ends. The CDR3 totals 15 residues. Germline loops: CDR1 SGDLS, CDR2 YYNGEE. The CDR3 nucleotides read TGTGCCAGCAGCGTTAAAGCCGGGACACCGTTTGCCCTCCACTTT. As protein: CASSVKAGTPFALHF.

J is TRBJ1-1 and V is TRBV4-2; TRBD1 is a possible D gene (5 bases). Trimming pared 6 bases from V and 4 bases from J, leaving 21 bases between. This CDR3 region has 16 residues. CDR1 and CDR2 from the germline V gene are LGHNA and YNFKEQ. The CDR3 DNA reads as TGTGCCAGCAGAACAGGTGCCCGCGCGGGGTTCACTGAAGCTTTCTTT. Residues: CASRTGARAGFTEAFF.

The CDR3 region has the DNA TGTGCCAGCAGTTCTGTAGCGCAATCCGACTACGAGCAGTACTTC. This translates into CASSSVAQSDYEQYF. V gene TRBV5-4 combines with J gene TRBJ2-7, with D possibly TRBD2 on 5 matching bases. V was cut by 5 bases and J by 3 bases, with 18 bases left in between. There are 15 residues in the CDR3. The germline CDR1 and CDR2 sequences are SGHNT and YYREEE (reference sequence).

The gene calls are TRBV6-6 and TRBJ2-1, with 8 bases lining up with TRBD2. The CDR3 length is 15 residues. CDR1 and CDR2 from the germline V gene are MNHNY and SVGAGI (reference sequence). Trimming cost V 6 bases and J 0 bases; bases outside gene matches: 4. CDR3 DNA: TGTGCCAGCAGCTTAGCGGGAACCTCCTACAATGAGCAGTTCTTC. This gives the protein CASSLAGTSYNEQFF.

This rearrangement joins TRBV5-4 to TRBJ2-7, with TRBD1 identical over 10 bases. The length of the CDR3 is 15 residues. V lost 0 bases and J lost 4; bases outside the gene matches: 4. The germline V gene encodes CDR1 SGHNT and CDR2 YYREEE (reference sequence). The CDR3 DNA reads as TGTGCCAGCAGCTTGGGGGGACAGGGGTCTTACGAGCAGTACTTC. Protein product: CASSLGGQGSYEQYF. Full variable domain (rest looked up from reference TRBV5-4 and TRBJ2-7): ETGVTQSPTHLIKTRGQQVTLRCSSQSGHNTVSWYQQALGQGPQFIFQYYREEENGRGNFPPRFSGLQFPNYSSELNVNALELDDSALYLCASSLGGQGSYEQYFGPGTRLTVT.

This sequence joins TRBV9 and TRBJ2-1, with 10 bases that match TRBD2. Germline-derived CDR1 and CDR2 are SGDLS and YYNGEE. V gave up 7 bases and J gave up 8 bases; unmatched junction bases: 18. The CDR3 is 17 amino acids. The CDR3 loop reads CASSPGSGRGAGDEQFF. CDR3 coding DNA: TGTGCCAGCTCCCCAGGGAGCGGGAGGGGCGCGGGGGATGAGCAGTTCTTC.

The chain links TRBV5-1 to TRBJ2-7; a weak D match, TRBD1 (6 bases). Per germline, CDR1 SGHRS and CDR2 YFSETQ. The CDR3 totals 15 residues. V shed 0 bases and J shed 2 bases, with 12 bases lying between them. The CDR3 nucleotides are TGCGCCAGCAGCTTGGACGGGACAAAGACCTACGAGCAGTACTTC. Translated: CASSLDGTKTYEQYF.

V and J are TRBV6-5 and TRBJ1-2, with a tentative D call TRBD1 (5 bases). The CDR3 sequence is 13 residues long. CDR1 and CDR2 from the germline V gene are MNHEY and SVGAGI. Trimming removed 2 bases at V and 4 bases at J, with 8 bases between. As DNA, the CDR3 is TGTGCCAGCAGTTACCGCGGGGGCTATGGCTACACCTTC. This gives the protein CASSYRGGYGYTF.

The rearrangement joins TRBV5-4 to TRBJ2-3, with D possibly being TRBD2 (5 bases). This CDR3 is built from 16 residues. The V gene's germline CDR1 is SGHNT and CDR2 YYREEE (reference sequence). The V and J ends lost 4 bases and 0 bases respectively, with 15 bases between them. CDR3 in DNA: TGTGCCAGCAGCACCGGGGAACGACTAAGCACAGATACGCAGTATTTT. Its translation is CASSTGERLSTDTQYF.

This chain links TRBV5-1 with TRBJ2-7; 12 bases line up with TRBD1. Germline V lookup: CDR1 SGHRS, CDR2 YFSETQ. The CDR3 loop spans 15 amino acids. V trimming: 4 bases; J trimming: 4 bases; junction bases outside the gene matches: 6. This CDR3 reads CASSGGTGGDYEQYF. The CDR3 DNA reads TGCGCCAGCAGCGGCGGGACAGGGGGCGATTACGAGCAGTACTTC.

V gene TRBV7-9 combines with J gene TRBJ1-1; 9 bases fit TRBD1. Germline trimming cut 2 bases from V and 5 bases from J; bases unmatched to any gene: 6. Germline V lookup: CDR1 SEHNR, CDR2 FQNEAQ (reference sequence). The CDR3 is made up of 15 amino acids. In DNA form, the CDR3 reads TGTGCCAGCAGCTTAACGCTAGGACAGGGGACTGAAGCTTTCTTT. Translated: CASSLTLGQGTEAFF.

The chain links TRBV28 to TRBJ2-1; 7 bases line up with TRBD2. The CDR3 is 19 residues long. Germline CDR1 reads MDHEN; CDR2 reads SYDVKM. Losses at the gene ends were 4 bases for V and 2 bases for J; bases not matched to a gene: 17. CDR3 region: CASSSTTSLADLTYNEQFF. For the CDR3, the DNA is TGTGCCAGCAGTTCCACGACATCCCTAGCGGACCTTACCTACAATGAGCAGTTCTTC.

The chain employs TRBV9 and TRBJ2-3; possible D gene TRBD1, 5 bases. This CDR3 is 14 amino acids long. Germline V gene data show CDR1 as SGDLS and CDR2 as YYNGEE. V was shortened by 5 bases and J by 0 bases, with 10 bases between the two germline ends. In DNA form, the CDR3 reads TGTGCCAGCAGTTTGGGGCTGAGCACAGATACGCAGTATTTT. It specifies CASSLGLSTDTQYF. The complete variable domain, with remaining parts taken from reference TRBV9 and TRBJ2-3, reads DSGVTQTPKHLITATGQRVTLRCSPRSGDLSVYWYQQSLDQGLQFLIQYYNGEERAKGNILERFSAQQFPDLHSELNLSSLELGDSALYFCASSLGLSTDTQYFGPGTRLTVL.

This clone was detected only a few times. The chain carries TRBV28 and TRBJ1-2, with 9 bases matching TRBD1. The CDR3 has 13 amino acids. Germline V gives CDR1 MDHEN, CDR2 SYDVKM. The J segment lost 7 bases and the V segment lost 6 bases, leaving 6 bases of the junction unmatched. CDR3 amino acids: CASRTGTGSGYTF. CDR3 DNA: TGTGCCAGCAGAACCGGGACAGGGAGTGGCTACACCTTC.